Each of the 10 T cell receptor beta chains below was sequenced from the same sample in a study of blood T cell repertoires in COVID-19. The repertoire was sequenced with immunoSEQ multiplex PCR; TCRdb's copy has only in-frame clones and lacks some. The sample lists under 200,000 clones, around 87% occurring once. The sample comprised peripheral blood. These receptors were obtained from a man aged 18 to 29 with acute or convalescent COVID-19.

The gene calls are TRBV6-5 and TRBJ2-2; D not certain. V gave up 0 bases and J gave up 1 base, with 9 bases separating them. Germline CDR1 reads MNHEY; CDR2 reads SVGAGI. The CDR3 runs to 16 residues. The CDR3 nucleotides are TGTGCCAGCAGTTACTCGGAGACGGAGAACACCGGGGAGCTGTTTTTT. Translating gives CASSYSETENTGELFF.

The chain carries TRBV3-1 (or the pseudogene TRBV3-2) and TRBJ1-5; 7 bases align to TRBD1. This CDR3 comprises 13 residues. Germline V lookup: CDR1 LGHDT, CDR2 YNNKEL (reference sequence). The trim removed 2 bases at V and 7 bases at J, leaving 2 bases unmatched. The CDR3 loop is CASSQQGVQPQHF. In nucleotides, the CDR3 is TGTGCCAGCAGCCAACAGGGGGTGCAGCCCCAGCATTTT.

V gene TRBV2 combines with J gene TRBJ2-1; tentative D call: TRBD1 (5 bases). V gave up 2 bases and J gave up 1 base, with 9 bases separating them. Looked up from germline, CDR1 is SNHLY and CDR2 is FYNNEI. The CDR3 is 15 amino acids. The CDR3 nucleotides are TGTGCCAGCAGTGAAAGGAGACAGTCCTACAATGAGCAGTTCTTC. Translation: CASSERRQSYNEQFF.

DNA of the CDR3: TGCGCCAGCTGCGAACTAGCGGGGGGGCTTTTTGAGCAGTTCTTC. This encodes CASCELAGGLFEQFF. This chain uses TRBV5-1 with TRBJ2-1, with 13 bases matching TRBD2. CDR1 and CDR2 from the germline V gene are SGHRS and YFSETQ. CDR3 length equals 15 residues. J was trimmed by 9 bases and V by 7 bases; bases with no gene match: 10.

The V gene is TRBV19, the J gene TRBJ1-5; D is undetermined. This CDR3 has 15 amino acids. Germline values: CDR1 LNHDA, CDR2 SQIVND (reference sequence). V dropped 5 bases and J dropped 1 base, with 12 bases sitting between them. CDR3 sequence (DNA): TGTGCCAGTAGTTGGTACAGAGACAGCAATCAGCCCCAGCATTTT. It yields the protein CASSWYRDSNQPQHF.

This clone is a singleton in its sample. The chain links TRBV7-2 to TRBJ2-7; maybe TRBD1 (6 bases). Trimming pared 5 bases from V and 0 bases from J, leaving 14 bases between. The CDR3 is made up of 15 amino acids. CDR1 is SGHTA, CDR2 FQGNSA, per germline. CDR3 sequence reads: CASSQSWTVSYEQYF. Here the CDR3 DNA reads TGTGCCAGCAGCCAATCATGGACAGTCTCCTACGAGCAGTACTTC.

The rearrangement joins TRBV4-1 to TRBJ2-2; 12 bases are a match to TRBD1. This CDR3 has 19 amino acids. Per the germline V gene, CDR1 is MGHRA and CDR2 is YSYEKL. J lost 0 bases, V lost 3 bases, and 8 bases had no gene match. DNA for the CDR3: TGCGCCAGCAGCCAGGATGGGACAGGGGGCTTCGCGAACACCGGGGAGCTGTTTTTT. Translated, it gives CASSQDGTGGFANTGELFF.

The chain is built from TRBV30 and TRBJ1-1; no firm D call. The CDR3 has 14 amino acids. The germline gives CDR1 GTSNPN, CDR2 SVGIG (reference sequence). V gave up 0 bases and J gave up 6 bases, with 14 bases separating them. CDR3 in DNA: TGTGCCTGGAGTGTATGGCCTGCATCGTCTGAAGCTTTCTTT. Its translation: CAWSVWPASSEAFF.

V gene TRBV3-1 (or the pseudogene TRBV3-2) combines with J gene TRBJ2-2; weak D call: TRBD1 (5 bases). The V gene lost 1 base and the J gene lost 8 bases, with 23 bases spanning the gap. Germline loops: CDR1 LGHDT, CDR2 YNNKEL (reference sequence). The CDR3 is 18 amino acids. CDR3 bases: TGTGCCAGCAGCCAAGTTGTCCCCGGAAGGGGCGCGACGGGGGAGCTGTTTTTT. As protein: CASSQVVPGRGATGELFF.

V and J are TRBV5-1 and TRBJ2-1; D remains unclear. CDR1 and CDR2 from the germline V gene are SGHRS and YFSETQ. Trimming cost V 7 bases and J 0 bases, with 14 bases left between them. The length of the CDR3 is 15 residues. CDR3 protein: CASGDGSSSYNEQFF. In nucleotides, the CDR3 is TGCGCCAGCGGTGACGGTAGCAGCTCCTACAATGAGCAGTTCTTC.